This passage covers 29 T cell receptor beta chains from one sample sequenced in a study of blood T cell repertoires in COVID-19. Some clones are missing from TCRdb's copy, which holds only in-frame ones; the method was immunoSEQ multiplex PCR. Of over 120,000 clones listed, about 80% are singletons. Sequenced material: PBMCs or T cells enriched from blood (not recorded which). The receptors originated from a man between 50 and 59 years old who had recovered from COVID-19.

V and J are TRBV19 and TRBJ2-1; TRBD2 matches 13 bases. V lost 3 bases, J lost 6 bases, and 8 bases stayed unmatched. Germline V CDR1 and CDR2: LNHDA, SQIVND (reference sequence). This CDR3 comprises 17 residues. In DNA, the CDR3 is TGTGCCAGTAGTATCACCACTAGCGGGGGGGCAAGCAATGAGCAGTTCTTC. Translation gives CASSITTSGGASNEQFF.

This clone turned up a few times. The rearrangement uses TRBV6-5 and TRBJ1-2; 9 bases map to TRBD1. CDR1 is MNHEY, CDR2 SVGAGI, per germline. The V segment lost 5 bases and the J segment 8 bases; nucleotides outside the gene matches: 3. The CDR3 has 12 amino acids. The chain's CDR3 is CASSRTGDGYTF. CDR3 nucleotides: TGTGCCAGCAGTAGGACAGGGGACGGCTACACCTTC.

The rearrangement joins TRBV10-2 to TRBJ1-1; 8 nucleotides align to TRBD1. V shed 2 bases and J 2 bases; nucleotides not matched to a gene: 4. CDR3 length: 15 amino acids. CDR1 is WSHSY, CDR2 SAAADI, per germline. The CDR3: CASSEGRGPNTEAFF. CDR3 DNA sequence: TGCGCCAGCAGTGAGGGCAGGGGGCCTAACACTGAAGCTTTCTTT.

This clone was seen only once. The genes are TRBV19 and TRBJ1-5; TRBD1 is a possible D gene (5 bases). CDR3 length: 17 amino acids. Trimming took 1 base from V and 1 from J, leaving 14 bases between them. Germline CDR1 and CDR2: LNHDA and SQIVND (reference sequence). CDR3 nucleotide sequence: TGTGCCAGTAGTATAGGGGGGGATGGTGGAAGCAATCAGCCCCAGCATTTT. Translation: CASSIGGDGGSNQPQHF.

This clone came up a few times. V and J are TRBV9 and TRBJ1-6; possibly TRBD1 for D (6 bases). V gave up 4 bases and J gave up 7 bases, with 15 bases separating them. Germline CDR1 reads SGDLS; CDR2 reads YYNGEE. The CDR3 runs 15 residues. Here the CDR3 reads CASSWQGLSNSPLHF. CDR3 bases: TGTGCCAGCAGCTGGCAGGGGTTATCGAATTCACCCCTCCACTTT.

V gene TRBV24-1 combines with J gene TRBJ1-5, with D perhaps TRBD1 (6 bases). V was shortened by 3 bases and J by 7 bases, with 9 bases between the two germline ends. The CDR3 contains 13 residues. Germline loops: CDR1 KGHDR, CDR2 SFDVKD. In DNA form, the CDR3 reads TGTGCCACCAGTGATCCAGGGGACCAGCCCCAGCATTTT. As protein: CATSDPGDQPQHF.

The chain is built from TRBV4-3 and TRBJ1-1; 7 positions match TRBD1. The CDR3 length is 16 residues. Trimming took 1 base from V and 5 from J; bases not matched to a gene: 10. Germline lookup yields CDR1 LGHNA and CDR2 YSLEER. CDR3 sequence: CASSQGVEGARTEAFF. The CDR3, as DNA: TGCGCCAGCAGCCAAGGTGTGGAGGGGGCGAGGACTGAAGCTTTCTTT.

The chain couples TRBV7-9 to TRBJ2-3; 9 bases map to TRBD2. The J segment lost 2 bases and the V segment lost 1 base, leaving 1 base of the junction unmatched. This CDR3 is built from 15 residues. The germline V gene has CDR1 SEHNR and CDR2 FQNEAQ (reference sequence). The CDR3 DNA reads as TGTGCCAGCAGCTTAGAGCGGGGGGCCACAGATACGCAGTATTTT. This encodes CASSLERGATDTQYF. Using reference TRBV7-9 and TRBJ2-3 for the parts outside the CDR3, the full variable domain is DTGVSQNPRHKITKRGQNVTFRCDPISEHNRLYWYRQTLGQGPEFLTYFQNEAQLEKSRLLSDRFSAERPKGSFSTLEIQRTEQGDSAMYLCASSLERGATDTQYFGPGTRLTVL.

This chain links TRBV2 with TRBJ2-3; D remains ambiguous. CDR3 length: 13 residues. V was trimmed by 4 bases and J by 2 bases, leaving 7 bases between them. In germline, CDR1 is SNHLY, CDR2 FYNNEI. The CDR3, as DNA: TGTGCCAGCAGTGTTCGGGTCACAGATACGCAGTATTTT. Encoded protein: CASSVRVTDTQYF.

The V and J genes are TRBV19 and TRBJ1-5; D uncertain. CDR3 length: 15 amino acids. V dropped 4 bases and J dropped 0 bases, with 10 bases sitting between them. In germline, CDR1 is LNHDA, CDR2 SQIVND (reference sequence). The CDR3 nucleotides are TGTGCCAGTAGTAAGGACTCGTATAGCAATCAGCCCCAGCATTTT. It translates to CASSKDSYSNQPQHF. The full variable domain, in which reference TRBV19 and TRBJ1-5 provide the parts outside the CDR3, is DGGITQSPKYLFRKEGQNVTLSCEQNLNHDAMYWYRQDPGQGLRLIYYSQIVNDFQKGDIAEGYSVSREKKESFPLTVTSAQKNPTAFYLCASSKDSYSNQPQHFGDGTRLSIL.

The chain recombines TRBV18 with TRBJ1-2; TRBD1 is a possible D gene (5 bases). CDR3 length: 14 amino acids. Trimming took off 0 bases at V and 7 bases at J, with 12 bases between the two ends. The V gene's germline CDR1 is KGHSH and CDR2 LQKENI. This CDR3 reads CASSPPSREGGYTF. CDR3 bases: TGTGCCAGCTCACCACCGTCCAGGGAAGGTGGCTACACCTTC.

The genes are TRBV11-2 and TRBJ1-6, with 9 bases aligning to TRBD1. The CDR3 has 15 amino acids. The V and J ends lost 4 bases and 7 bases, in that order; junction bases with no gene match: 5. Germline lookup yields CDR1 SGHAT and CDR2 FQNNGV. The CDR3 bases are TGTGCCAGCAGCTCGACAGGGGGAGGAAATTCACCCCTCCACTTT. Its protein product is CASSSTGGGNSPLHF. Together with reference TRBV11-2 and TRBJ1-6, the CDR3 gives the full variable domain: EAGVAQSPRYKIIEKRQSVAFWCNPISGHATLYWYQQILGQGPKLLIQFQNNGVVDDSQLPKDRFSAERLKGVDSTLKIQPAKLEDSAVYLCASSSTGGGNSPLHFGNGTRLTVT.

The gene calls are TRBV9 and TRBJ2-2; TRBD1 aligns across 9 bases. The CDR3 contains 17 residues. Germline V gene sequence: CDR1 SGDLS, CDR2 YYNGEE. Germline trimming cut 2 bases from V and 3 bases from J; bases unmatched to any gene: 8. The CDR3: CASSVKGGQGYTGELFF. In DNA, the CDR3 is TGTGCCAGCAGCGTTAAGGGGGGACAGGGCTACACCGGGGAGCTGTTTTTT.

This sequence joins TRBV18 and TRBJ1-5; tentatively, D is TRBD1 (6 bases). This CDR3 has 14 amino acids. Per the germline V gene, CDR1 is KGHSH and CDR2 is LQKENI. Trimming took 5 bases from V and 3 from J, leaving 11 bases between them. CDR3 protein: CASSSDRYNQPQHF. The CDR3 bases are TGTGCCAGCTCAAGCGACAGGTACAATCAGCCCCAGCATTTT. The full variable domain, with the rest looked up from reference TRBV18 and TRBJ1-5, is NAGVMQNPRHLVRRRGQEARLRCSPMKGHSHVYWYRQLPEEGLKFMVYLQKENIIDESGMPKERFSAEFPKEGPSILRIQQVVRGDSAAYFCASSSDRYNQPQHFGDGTRLSIL.

The CDR3 here is CASRRHGASSWEQFF. The CDR3 coding sequence is TGTGCCAGCAGGCGCCATGGGGCCAGTAGTTGGGAGCAGTTCTTC. This chain uses TRBV6-5 with TRBJ2-1; the D gene is possibly TRBD1 (5 bases). The germline CDR1 and CDR2 sequences are MNHEY and SVGAGI. V was trimmed by 6 bases and J by 10 bases, leaving 22 bases between them. This CDR3 comprises 15 residues.

This clone was detected only a few times. The chain combines TRBV19 with TRBJ2-2; D is undetermined. The CDR3 spans 13 residues. Germline assignment: CDR1 LNHDA and CDR2 SQIVND (reference sequence). Trimming cost V 4 bases and J 3 bases, with 6 bases left between them. This CDR3 is CASSRTDTGELFF. The CDR3 DNA reads as TGTGCCAGTAGTAGAACAGACACCGGGGAGCTGTTTTTT. The variable domain in full, completed from reference TRBV19 and TRBJ2-2, reads DGGITQSPKYLFRKEGQNVTLSCEQNLNHDAMYWYRQDPGQGLRLIYYSQIVNDFQKGDIAEGYSVSREKKESFPLTVTSAQKNPTAFYLCASSRTDTGELFFGEGSRLTVL.

This clone was seen once. This sequence joins TRBV3-1 (or the pseudogene TRBV3-2) and TRBJ1-1; no clear D. There are 14 residues in the CDR3. V was shortened by 2 bases and J by 2 bases, with 9 bases between the two germline ends. The germline V gene encodes CDR1 LGHDT and CDR2 YNNKEL (reference sequence). In DNA, the CDR3 is TGTGCCAGCAGCCAAATGACGGGTAACACTGAAGCTTTCTTT. Protein sequence: CASSQMTGNTEAFF.

This chain links TRBV30 with TRBJ1-1, with D tentatively TRBD1 (6 bases). The length of the CDR3 is 15 residues. Between the trimmed V and J ends, which lost 2 bases and 3 bases, there was a span of 16 bases. Germline lookup yields CDR1 GTSNPN and CDR2 SVGIG (reference sequence). The chain's CDR3 is CAWSKQGFADTEAFF. CDR3 DNA: TGTGCCTGGAGTAAACAGGGTTTCGCGGACACTGAAGCTTTCTTT.

The rearrangement uses TRBV2 and TRBJ1-4; 7 nucleotides line up with TRBD1. J was trimmed by 2 bases and V by 7 bases; bases with no gene match: 10. Germline V gene sequence: CDR1 SNHLY, CDR2 FYNNEI. The CDR3 is 16 residues long. The CDR3 spells CASTVSGGGTNEKLFF. DNA for the CDR3: TGTGCCAGCACTGTATCAGGGGGAGGCACTAATGAAAAACTGTTTTTT.

V and J are TRBV10-3 and TRBJ2-3; 8 positions match TRBD2. From germline, CDR1 is ENHRY and CDR2 SYGVKD. The CDR3 spans 13 residues. The V gene end was trimmed by 10 bases and the J gene end by 3 bases; junction bases not matched to a gene: 6. CDR3 sequence: CASAGGLTDTQYF. As DNA, the CDR3 is TGTGCCAGTGCGGGGGGCCTAACAGATACGCAGTATTTT.

The chain recombines TRBV7-9 with TRBJ2-3; a possible D gene is TRBD2 (5 bases). Trimming took 3 bases from V and 0 from J, leaving 10 bases between them. Germline loops: CDR1 SEHNR, CDR2 FQNEAQ (reference sequence). The CDR3 runs 15 residues. The CDR3 loop reads CASSFKRTSTDTQYF. CDR3 DNA sequence: TGTGCCAGCAGCTTCAAAAGGACTAGCACAGATACGCAGTATTTT.

This chain links TRBV18 with TRBJ1-2; D is unresolved. Trimming stripped 3 bases from V and 2 bases from J, with 10 bases between. This CDR3 has 14 residues. Looked up from germline, CDR1 is KGHSH and CDR2 is LQKENI. This chain's CDR3 is CASSPDRENYGYTF. As DNA, the CDR3 is TGTGCCAGCTCACCCGATCGGGAAAACTATGGCTACACCTTC.

Written as DNA, the CDR3 is TGTGCCACCAGTGACCATAGACAGGATTCTGAAGCTTTCTTT. Encoded protein: CATSDHRQDSEAFF. The V gene is TRBV24-1, the J gene TRBJ1-1, with a weak D call TRBD1 (6 bases). The germline CDR1 and CDR2 sequences are KGHDR and SFDVKD. V lost 4 bases and J lost 6, with 14 bases in between. The CDR3 extends over 14 amino acids.

This sequence joins TRBV5-4 and TRBJ1-1; D might be TRBD1 (6 bases). The CDR3 has 14 residues. The germline V and J ends were trimmed by 0 bases and 5 bases, with 11 bases remaining between them. From germline, CDR1 is SGHNT and CDR2 YYREEE (reference sequence). The CDR3 DNA sequence: TGTGCCAGCAGCTTGGGCAGGGGTTCTACTGAAGCTTTCTTT. It specifies CASSLGRGSTEAFF.

The CDR3 sequence is CASSPGQGTGQPQHF. As DNA, the CDR3 is TGTGCCAGCAGCCCGGGACAGGGGACGGGTCAGCCCCAGCATTTT. The rearrangement links TRBV7-6 to TRBJ1-5, with 10 bases aligning to TRBD1. The germline gives CDR1 SGHVS, CDR2 FNYEAQ. V was clipped by 5 bases and J by 6 bases; unmatched bases: 7. The CDR3 runs 15 residues.

This chain links TRBV19 with TRBJ1-4; D might be TRBD1 (6 bases). The CDR3 is made up of 16 amino acids. The V gene lost 3 bases and the J gene lost 8 bases, with 19 bases spanning the gap. Germline loops: CDR1 LNHDA, CDR2 SQIVND (reference sequence). The CDR3 is CASSIRGRVAKEKLFF. CDR3 nucleotides: TGTGCCAGTAGTATCAGGGGCAGAGTCGCGAAGGAAAAACTGTTTTTT.

The chain carries TRBV27 and TRBJ2-2; TRBD1 is a possible D gene (5 bases). CDR3 length: 15 residues. Trimming stripped 4 bases from V and 4 bases from J, with 13 bases between. The germline gives CDR1 MNHEY, CDR2 SMNVEV (reference sequence). The CDR3 DNA sequence: TGTGCCAGCAGTTCCCAGGGCCCGAGCACCGGGGAGCTGTTTTTT. This translates into CASSSQGPSTGELFF.

The V call is TRBV4-3, the J call TRBJ2-3; 7 bases agree with TRBD2. CDR1 and CDR2 (germline): LGHNA, YSLEER. There are 14 residues in the CDR3. The trim removed 1 base at V and 5 bases at J, leaving 3 bases unmatched. In nucleotides, the CDR3 is TGCGCCAGCAGCCAAGTTGGGGGGGGAGATACGCAGTATTTT. Its protein is CASSQVGGGDTQYF.

This chain links TRBV3-1 (or the pseudogene TRBV3-2) with TRBJ1-5; 7 bases are shared with TRBD1. This CDR3 is built from 14 residues. V was pared by 4 bases and J by 6 bases, with 6 bases of the junction left unmatched. Germline V gene data show CDR1 as LGHDT and CDR2 as YNNKEL (reference sequence). CDR3 region: CASSLQGLGQPQHF. The CDR3, as DNA: TGTGCCAGCAGCCTACAGGGGTTGGGTCAGCCCCAGCATTTT.